The rows below give T cell receptor beta chains drawn from one sample of a study of shared T cell receptors in the human thymus. Only in-frame clones appear in the TCRdb table, and some are missing; sequencing was by immunoSEQ multiplex PCR. Among hundreds of thousands of clones listed, roughly 90% were seen once. These data also formed part of another study, on human thymus T cells.

Sequences were obtained from thymocytes. These TCRs come from a boy under two years old with a congenital heart defect. CDR3s include the opening cysteine and the closing phenylalanine or tryptophan. The D gene is left open where the match is weak. Only some rows state a clone size, as once, few, many or a class for expanded clones.

clone size	D gene	V gene	J gene	CDR3 protein	CDR3 DNA
.	.	TRBV9	TRBJ1-3	CASSVELVEDNGNTIYF	TGTGCCAGCAGCGTAGAATTAGTTGAGGACAATGGAAACACCATATATTTT
.	.	TRBV7-2	TRBJ2-7	CASSLRIGGQDEQYF	TGTGCCAGCAGCTTAAGGATAGGAGGGCAGGACGAGCAGTACTTC
.	.	TRBV6-1	TRBJ1-5	CTTEGQFGNQPQHF	TGTACTACGGAGGGGCAATTTGGCAATCAGCCCCAGCATTTT
.	.	TRBV5-1	TRBJ2-7	CASSPAGGVYEQYF	TGCGCCAGCTCCCCCGCCGGGGGTGTCTACGAGCAGTACTTC
.	.	TRBV1	TRBJ1-1	CTSSPSGTGSNTEAFF	TGCACCAGCAGCCCTTCGGGGACAGGGTCTAACACTGAAGCTTTCTTT
.	.	TRBV5-1	TRBJ1-1	CASSLVGGGNTEAFF	TGCGCCAGCAGCTTGGTTGGGGGCGGGAACACTGAAGCTTTCTTT
.	TRBD2	TRBV5-4	TRBJ2-7	CASSLVASGWTSYEQYF	TGTGCCAGCAGCTTGGTGGCTAGCGGGTGGACTTCCTACGAGCAGTACTTC
.	.	TRBV4-3	TRBJ2-5	CASSQAGGETQYF	TGCGCCAGCAGCCAAGCGGGCGGGGAGACCCAGTACTTC
once	.	TRBV6-5	TRBJ1-1	CASSYIRGGGTEAFF	TGTGCCAGCAGTTACATCCGGGGAGGGGGCACTGAAGCTTTCTTT
.	.	TRBV4-1	TRBJ1-5	CASSQDRPGISNQPQHF	TGCGCCAGCAGCCAAGATAGACCGGGGATAAGCAATCAGCCCCAGCATTTT
.	.	TRBV28	TRBJ2-7	CASGNRSSTSDGF	TGTGCCAGCGGAAACCGGAGTTCTACGAGCGATGGCTTC
.	TRBD2	TRBV6-4	TRBJ2-1	CASSILAVLGNEQFF	TGTGCCAGCAGTATCCTAGCGGTTCTCGGGAATGAGCAGTTCTTC
once	.	TRBV4-3	TRBJ2-7	CASSQDVAGTYEQYF	TGCGCCAGCAGCCAAGATGTCGCGGGAACCTACGAGCAGTACTTC
.	.	TRBV21-1	TRBJ2-7	CASSKQWASGFSYEQYF	TGTGCCAGCAGCAAACAGTGGGCTAGCGGCTTTTCCTACGAGCAGTACTTC
.	.	TRBV29-1	TRBJ2-5	CSVSQYEETQYF	TGCAGCGTCAGTCAGTACGAAGAGACCCAGTACTTC
few	.	TRBV14	TRBJ2-5	CASSQDPLGTFDQETQYF	TGTGCCAGCAGCCAAGATCCCCTGGGGACATTCGACCAAGAGACCCAGTACTTC
.	.	TRBV21-1	TRBJ2-7	CASSGGLAVYYEQYF	TGTGCCAGCAGCGGGGGGCTAGCGGTCTACTACGAGCAGTACTTC
.	TRBD2	TRBV10-3	TRBJ2-1	CAISEGLAGGPKGNEQFF	TGTGCCATCAGTGAAGGGCTAGCGGGAGGGCCAAAAGGCAATGAGCAGTTCTTC
.	TRBD1	TRBV14	TRBJ2-5	CASSKGTGLLETQYF	TGTGCCAGCAGCAAAGGGACAGGGCTTTTGGAGACCCAGTACTTC
.	.	TRBV5-8	TRBJ1-4	CASSLERGANEKLFF	TGTGCCAGCAGCTTGGAACGGGGGGCTAATGAAAAACTGTTTTTT
.	TRBD1	TRBV4-3	TRBJ2-7	CASSQEQGYEQYF	TGCGCCAGCAGCCAAGAACAGGGGTACGAGCAGTACTTC
.	TRBD2	TRBV30	TRBJ2-2	CAWSLPGTSGRKSPTGELFF	TGTGCCTGGAGCCTGCCCGGGACTAGCGGGAGAAAGTCGCCTACCGGGGAGCTGTTTTTT
.	TRBD1	TRBV27	TRBJ2-7	CASTGTGNEQYF	TGTGCCAGCACCGGGACAGGGAACGAGCAGTACTTC
.	.	TRBV18	TRBJ2-5	CASFKDSQETQYF	TGTGCCAGCTTTAAAGACAGCCAAGAGACCCAGTACTTC
.	.	TRBV4-3	TRBJ2-7	CASSQDTEILRTCFSSYEQYF	TGCGCCAGCAGCCAAGATACCGAAATACTCAGGACTTGTTTTTCATCCTACGAGCAGTACTTC
.	TRBD2	TRBV2	TRBJ2-5	CASSEALPRELETQYF	TGTGCCAGCAGTGAAGCGCTTCCGCGGGAGTTAGAGACCCAGTACTTC
.	.	TRBV5-5	TRBJ2-3	CASSLVSKTHWRDTQYF	TGTGCCAGCAGCTTGGTTTCGAAAACACATTGGAGGGATACGCAGTATTTT
once	TRBD2	TRBV19	TRBJ2-1	CASSFPAGGSYNEQFF	TGTGCCAGTAGTTTCCCTGCGGGGGGCTCCTACAATGAGCAGTTCTTC
.	TRBD1	TRBV12-5	TRBJ2-5	CASGLPAGGYGETQYF	TGTGCTAGTGGTTTACCTGCAGGGGGCTATGGGGAGACCCAGTACTTC
.	TRBD1	TRBV4-2	TRBJ2-1	CASSGRDRGQNEQFF	TGTGCCAGCAGTGGCCGCGACAGGGGGCAAAATGAGCAGTTCTTC
.	.	TRBV5-5	TRBJ2-1	CASSLFGGIDYNEQFF	TGTGCCAGCAGCTTGTTTGGGGGGATCGACTACAATGAGCAGTTCTTC
.	TRBD2	TRBV30	TRBJ2-5	CAWVAGGLSDIETQYF	TGTGCCTGGGTAGCGGGAGGGCTGTCAGATATAGAGACCCAGTACTTC
.	TRBD2	TRBV30	TRBJ2-2	CAWRGWEGRYTGELFF	TGTGCCTGGCGGGGTTGGGAGGGCCGCTACACCGGGGAGCTGTTTTTT
.	TRBD2	TRBV7-2	TRBJ2-3	CASSQLAGGTDTQYF	TGTGCCAGCAGCCAACTAGCGGGAGGGACAGATACGCAGTATTTT
.	.	TRBV11-2	TRBJ2-1	CASSPYRPKGQTYNEQFF	TGTGCCAGCAGTCCTTACCGTCCCAAGGGACAAACCTACAATGAGCAGTTCTTC
.	.	TRBV30	TRBJ2-1	CAWSSAATHPYNEQFF	TGTGCCTGGAGTTCGGCGGCCACCCATCCCTACAATGAGCAGTTCTTC
.	TRBD2	TRBV4-3	TRBJ2-3	CASSRLNVAGTSTDTQYF	TGCGCCAGCAGCCGGTTGAATGTAGCGGGGACTAGCACAGATACGCAGTATTTT
.	.	TRBV15	TRBJ2-6	CATSRDPIGAGANVLTF	TGTGCCACCAGCAGGGACCCGATCGGGGCTGGGGCCAACGTCCTGACTTTC
.	.	TRBV5-6	TRBJ1-2	CASSFIRTATNYGYTF	TGTGCCAGCAGCTTTATTCGGACAGCAACTAACTATGGCTACACCTTC
.	.	TRBV19	TRBJ2-7	CASTPTGSRYEQYF	TGTGCCAGTACCCCGACAGGTTCCCGCTACGAGCAGTACTTC
.	.	TRBV15	TRBJ1-2	CATSRDSLNYGYTF	TGTGCCACCAGCAGGGACAGCTTAAACTATGGCTACACCTTC
.	.	TRBV7-9	TRBJ1-2	CASSLYEGSPEWYTF	TGTGCCAGCAGCTTATATGAGGGCTCCCCTGAGTGGTACACCTTC
few	.	TRBV10-2	TRBJ2-7	CASSGLTSYEQYF	TGCGCCAGCAGTGGACTGACCTCCTACGAGCAGTACTTC
.	.	TRBV6-5	TRBJ1-2	CASSAAGGYGYTF	TGTGCCAGCAGTGCCGCGGGGGGTTATGGCTACACCTTC
.	.	TRBV11-3	TRBJ2-7	CASSLGDTDYEQYF	TGTGCCAGCAGCTTAGGGGACACCGACTACGAGCAGTACTTC
.	TRBD2	TRBV2	TRBJ2-3	CASLFRPSGGSTDTQYF	TGTGCCAGCTTGTTTCGGCCTAGCGGAGGGAGCACAGATACGCAGTATTTT
.	TRBD1	TRBV6-5	TRBJ2-2	CASSYSRDRVTGELFF	TGTGCCAGCAGTTACTCCCGGGACAGGGTCACCGGGGAGCTGTTTTTT
once	.	TRBV4-3	TRBJ2-7	CASSQDQLRDYEQYF	TGCGCCAGCAGCCAAGATCAACTCAGGGACTACGAGCAGTACTTC
.	TRBD1	TRBV5-4	TRBJ1-1	CASSCPDRGKAFF	TGTGCCAGCAGCTGCCCGGACAGGGGAAAAGCTTTCTTT
.	TRBD2	TRBV30	TRBJ2-1	CAWSVRKGLAYNEQFF	TGTGCCTGGAGTGTACGAAAGGGACTAGCCTACAATGAGCAGTTCTTC
few	TRBD2	TRBV18	TRBJ2-3	CASSRVAGTTFTDTQYF	TGTGCCAGCTCACGCGTAGCGGGGACTACCTTCACAGATACGCAGTATTTT
.	.	TRBV12-5	TRBJ2-3	CASGFGRVESTDTQYF	TGTGCTAGTGGTTTCGGCAGGGTGGAAAGCACAGATACGCAGTATTTT
.	.	TRBV27	TRBJ2-2	CASSSHSPIANNTGELFF	TGTGCCAGCAGTTCCCATTCCCCAATAGCGAATAACACCGGGGAGCTGTTTTTT
.	.	TRBV5-1	TRBJ2-1	CASSLEGGGPGGYNEQFF	TGCGCCAGCAGCTTGGAGGGGGGGGGCCCCGGGGGATACAATGAGCAGTTCTTC
.	.	TRBV9	TRBJ2-3	CASSPTGGGTDTQYF	TGTGCCAGCAGCCCTACCGGGGGAGGCACAGATACGCAGTATTTT